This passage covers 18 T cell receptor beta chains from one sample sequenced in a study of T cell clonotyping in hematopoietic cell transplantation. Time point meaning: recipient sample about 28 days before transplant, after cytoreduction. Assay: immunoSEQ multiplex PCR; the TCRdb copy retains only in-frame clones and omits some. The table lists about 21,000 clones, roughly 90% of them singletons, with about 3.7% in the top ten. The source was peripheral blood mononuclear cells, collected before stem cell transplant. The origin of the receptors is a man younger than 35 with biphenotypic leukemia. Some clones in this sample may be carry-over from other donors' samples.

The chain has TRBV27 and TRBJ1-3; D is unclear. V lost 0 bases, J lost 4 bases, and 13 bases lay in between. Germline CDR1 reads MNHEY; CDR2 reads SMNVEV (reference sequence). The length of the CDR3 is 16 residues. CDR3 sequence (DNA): TGTGCCAGCAGTTTATCGGCCCCCGACTCAGGAAACACCATATATTTT. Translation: CASSLSAPDSGNTIYF.

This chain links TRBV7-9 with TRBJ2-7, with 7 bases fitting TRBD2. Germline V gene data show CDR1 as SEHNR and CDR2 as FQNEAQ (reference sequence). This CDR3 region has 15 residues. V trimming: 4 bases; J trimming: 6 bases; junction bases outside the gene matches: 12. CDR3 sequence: CASSSSGGELSEQYF. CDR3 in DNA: TGTGCCAGCAGCTCAAGTGGGGGGGAGCTCTCCGAGCAGTACTTC.

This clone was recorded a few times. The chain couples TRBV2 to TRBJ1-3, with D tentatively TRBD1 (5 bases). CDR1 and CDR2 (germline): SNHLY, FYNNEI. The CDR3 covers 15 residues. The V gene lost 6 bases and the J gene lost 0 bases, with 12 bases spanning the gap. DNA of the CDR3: TGTGCCAGCAGGTGGGGACCGTCCTCTGGAAACACCATATATTTT. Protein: CASRWGPSSGNTIYF. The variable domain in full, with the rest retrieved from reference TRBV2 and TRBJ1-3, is EPEVTQTPSHQVTQMGQEVILRCVPISNHLYFYWYRQILGQKVEFLVSFYNNEISEKSEIFDDQFSVERPDGSNFTLKIRSTKLEDSAMYFCASRWGPSSGNTIYFGEGSWLTVV.

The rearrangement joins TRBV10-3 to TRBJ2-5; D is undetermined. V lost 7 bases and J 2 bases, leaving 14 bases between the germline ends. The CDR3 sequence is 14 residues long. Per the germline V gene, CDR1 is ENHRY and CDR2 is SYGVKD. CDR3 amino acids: CAIKNSGVQETQYF. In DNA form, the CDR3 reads TGTGCCATCAAGAACTCCGGTGTACAAGAGACCCAGTACTTC.

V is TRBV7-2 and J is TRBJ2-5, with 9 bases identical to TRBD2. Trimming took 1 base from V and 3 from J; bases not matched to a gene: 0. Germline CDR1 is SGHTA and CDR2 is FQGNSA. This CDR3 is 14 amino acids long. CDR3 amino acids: CASSLGLAEETQYF. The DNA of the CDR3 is TGTGCCAGCAGCTTAGGACTAGCGGAAGAGACCCAGTACTTC.

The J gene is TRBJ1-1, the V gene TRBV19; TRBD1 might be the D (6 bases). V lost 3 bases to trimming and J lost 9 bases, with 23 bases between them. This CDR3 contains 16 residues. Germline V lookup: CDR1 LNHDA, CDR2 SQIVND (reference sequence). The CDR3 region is CASSIQDSVGWGQAFF. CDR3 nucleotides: TGTGCCAGTAGTATCCAGGACAGCGTGGGATGGGGGCAAGCTTTCTTT.

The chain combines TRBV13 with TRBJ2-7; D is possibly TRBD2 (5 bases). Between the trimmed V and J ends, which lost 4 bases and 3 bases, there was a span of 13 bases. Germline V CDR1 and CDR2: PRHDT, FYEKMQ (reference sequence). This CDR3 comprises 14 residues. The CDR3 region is CASSSPWTRYEQYF. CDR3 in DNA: TGTGCCAGCAGCTCGCCTTGGACTCGCTACGAGCAGTACTTC. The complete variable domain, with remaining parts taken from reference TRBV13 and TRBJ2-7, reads AAGVIQSPRHLIKEKRETATLKCYPIPRHDTVYWYQQGPGQDPQFLISFYEKMQSDKGSIPDRFSAQQFSDYHSELNMSSLELGDSALYFCASSSPWTRYEQYFGPGTRLTVT.

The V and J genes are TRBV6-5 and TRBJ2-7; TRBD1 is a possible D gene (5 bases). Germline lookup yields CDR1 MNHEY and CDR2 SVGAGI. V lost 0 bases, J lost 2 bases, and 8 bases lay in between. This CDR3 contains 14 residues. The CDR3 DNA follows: TGTGCCAGCAGTTACTCGGGGCAGCCCTACGAGCAGTACTTC. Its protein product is CASSYSGQPYEQYF.

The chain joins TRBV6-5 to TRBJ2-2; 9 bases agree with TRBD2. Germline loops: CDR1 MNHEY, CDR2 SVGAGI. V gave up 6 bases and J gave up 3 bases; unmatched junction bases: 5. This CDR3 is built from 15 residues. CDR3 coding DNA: TGTGCCAGCAGCCTAGCGGGGCCCTACACCGGGGAGCTGTTTTTT. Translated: CASSLAGPYTGELFF.

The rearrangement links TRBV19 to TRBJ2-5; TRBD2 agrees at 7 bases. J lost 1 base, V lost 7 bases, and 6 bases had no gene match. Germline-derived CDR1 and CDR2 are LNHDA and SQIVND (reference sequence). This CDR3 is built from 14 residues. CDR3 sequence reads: CASKERDAQETQYF. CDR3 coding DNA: TGTGCCAGTAAGGAGCGGGACGCCCAAGAGACCCAGTACTTC.

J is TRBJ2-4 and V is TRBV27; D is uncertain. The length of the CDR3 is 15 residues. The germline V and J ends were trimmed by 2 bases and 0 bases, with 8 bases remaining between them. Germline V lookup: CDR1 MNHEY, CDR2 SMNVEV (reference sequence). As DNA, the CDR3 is TGTGCCAGCAGTTTAGGGCAATTAGCCAAAAACATTCAGTACTTC. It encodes CASSLGQLAKNIQYF.

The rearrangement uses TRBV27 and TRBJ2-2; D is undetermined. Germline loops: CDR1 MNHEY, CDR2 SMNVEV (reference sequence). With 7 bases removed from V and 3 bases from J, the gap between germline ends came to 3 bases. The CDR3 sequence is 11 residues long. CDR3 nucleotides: TGTGCCAGCACGGACACCGGGGAGCTGTTTTTT. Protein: CASTDTGELFF.

CDR3 nucleotides: TGCGCCAGCAGTAAAATCACCGGGGAGCTGTTTTTT. Amino acids: CASSKITGELFF. V usage is TRBV10-2 and J usage is TRBJ2-2, with D unresolved. This CDR3 is built from 12 residues. CDR1 and CDR2 from the germline V gene are WSHSY and SAAADI. With 5 bases removed from V and 4 bases from J, the gap between germline ends came to 5 bases.

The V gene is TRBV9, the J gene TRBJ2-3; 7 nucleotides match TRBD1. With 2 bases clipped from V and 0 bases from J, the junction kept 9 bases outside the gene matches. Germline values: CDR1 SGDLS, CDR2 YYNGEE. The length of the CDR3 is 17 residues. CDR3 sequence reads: CASSVKDGTDSTDTQYF. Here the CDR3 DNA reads TGTGCCAGCAGCGTGAAGGACGGGACAGATAGCACAGATACGCAGTATTTT.

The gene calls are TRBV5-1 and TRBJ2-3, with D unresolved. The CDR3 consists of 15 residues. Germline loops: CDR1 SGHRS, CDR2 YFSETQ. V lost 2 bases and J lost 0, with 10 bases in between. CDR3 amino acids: CASSLRLGSTDTQYF. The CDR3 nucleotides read TGCGCCAGCAGCTTACGATTGGGGAGCACAGATACGCAGTATTTT. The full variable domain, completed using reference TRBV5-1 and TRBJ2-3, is KAGVTQTPRYLIKTRGQQVTLSCSPISGHRSVSWYQQTPGQGLQFLFEYFSETQRNKGNFPGRFSGRQFSNSRSEMNVSTLELGDSALYLCASSLRLGSTDTQYFGPGTRLTVL.

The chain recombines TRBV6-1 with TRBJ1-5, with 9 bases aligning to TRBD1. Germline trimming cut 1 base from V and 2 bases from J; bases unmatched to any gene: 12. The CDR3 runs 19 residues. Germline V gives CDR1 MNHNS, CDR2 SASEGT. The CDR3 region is CASSEGPYRTGVGNQPQHF. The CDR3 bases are TGTGCCAGCAGTGAAGGGCCATACCGGACAGGGGTAGGCAATCAGCCCCAGCATTTT.

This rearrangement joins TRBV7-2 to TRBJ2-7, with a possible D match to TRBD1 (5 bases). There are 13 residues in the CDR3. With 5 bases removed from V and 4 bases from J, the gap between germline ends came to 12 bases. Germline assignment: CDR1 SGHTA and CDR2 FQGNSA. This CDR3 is CASSQKGRYEQYF. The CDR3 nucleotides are TGTGCCAGCAGCCAGAAGGGGCGTTACGAGCAGTACTTC.

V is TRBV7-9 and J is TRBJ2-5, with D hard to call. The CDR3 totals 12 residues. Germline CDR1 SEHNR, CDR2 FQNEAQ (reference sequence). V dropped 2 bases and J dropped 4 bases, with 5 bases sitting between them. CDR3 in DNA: TGTGCCAGCAGCTTACGCGGAGAGACCCAGTACTTC. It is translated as CASSLRGETQYF.